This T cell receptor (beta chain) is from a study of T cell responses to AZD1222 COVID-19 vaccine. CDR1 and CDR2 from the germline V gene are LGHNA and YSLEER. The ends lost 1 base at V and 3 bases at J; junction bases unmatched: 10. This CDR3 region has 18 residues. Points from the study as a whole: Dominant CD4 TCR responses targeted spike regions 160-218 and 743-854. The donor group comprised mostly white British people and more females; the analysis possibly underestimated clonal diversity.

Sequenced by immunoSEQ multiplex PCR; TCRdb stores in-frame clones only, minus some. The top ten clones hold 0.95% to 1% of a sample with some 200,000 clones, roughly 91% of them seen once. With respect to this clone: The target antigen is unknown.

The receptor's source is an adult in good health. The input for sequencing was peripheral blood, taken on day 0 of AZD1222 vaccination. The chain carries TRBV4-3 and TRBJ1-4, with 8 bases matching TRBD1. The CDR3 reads CASSQGRQGRVSNEKLFF. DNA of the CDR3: TGCGCCAGCAGCCAAGGAAGACAGGGGCGTGTGTCTAATGAAAAACTGTTTTTT.